Sequencing of this TCR beta chain was carried out in a study of T cells in localized non-small cell lung cancer. Produced via immunoSEQ multiplex PCR; TCRdb's table is partial and in-frame only. Of about 6,100 clones listed, around 40% are singletons. The clonotype was recovered from a man between 40 and 70 years old with stage III lung adenocarcinoma. The starting material was lung tumor tissue, obtained before any cancer treatment.

The CDR3 DNA sequence: TGTGCCTGCACCTTTGGAAGCACAGATACGCAGTATTTT. Protein sequence: CACTFGSTDTQYF. The chain is built from TRBV30 and TRBJ2-3; unclear D gene. Germline CDR1 reads GTSNPN; CDR2 reads SVGIG (reference sequence). The V gene lost 6 bases and the J gene lost 0 bases, with 10 bases spanning the gap. This CDR3 spans 13 amino acids.